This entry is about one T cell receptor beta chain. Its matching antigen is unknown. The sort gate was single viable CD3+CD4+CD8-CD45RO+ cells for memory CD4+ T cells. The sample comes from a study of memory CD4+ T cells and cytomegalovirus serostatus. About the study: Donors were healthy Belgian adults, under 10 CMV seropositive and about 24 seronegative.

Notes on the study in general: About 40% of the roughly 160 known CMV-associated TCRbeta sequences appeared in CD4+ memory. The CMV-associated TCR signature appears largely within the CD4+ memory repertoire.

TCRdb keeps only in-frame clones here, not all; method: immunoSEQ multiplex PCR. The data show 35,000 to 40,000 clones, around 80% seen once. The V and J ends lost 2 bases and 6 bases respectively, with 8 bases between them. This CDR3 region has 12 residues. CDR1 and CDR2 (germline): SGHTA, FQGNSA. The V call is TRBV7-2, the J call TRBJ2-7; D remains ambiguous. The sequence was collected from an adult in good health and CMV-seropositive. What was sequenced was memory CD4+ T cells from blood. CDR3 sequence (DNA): TGTGCCAGCAGCTTATTCCCCCGCGAGCAGTACTTC. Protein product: CASSLFPREQYF.